What follows describes a single TCR beta chain. The antigen is not known. Trimming removed 3 bases from V and 1 base from J, with 12 bases in between. From germline, CDR1 is ENHRY and CDR2 SYGVKD. The CDR3 contains 15 residues. The data derive from a study of siplizumab effects on memory and regulatory T cells. Study conclusions and caveats: A mean of about 72% of mappable alloreactive CD4+ clones were Treg-derived with siplizumab, compared with about 27% in controls.

Sequenced by immunoSEQ multiplex PCR; TCRdb stores in-frame clones only, minus some. This sample has 9,000 to 10,000 clones, with 40% found just once. A 37°C coculture lasting 6 days was applied to the mixed lymphocyte reaction cells. What was sequenced was CFSE-low (dividing) CD4+ T cells sorted from an allogeneic mixed lymphocyte reaction. The genes are TRBV10-3 and TRBJ1-1; a weak D match, TRBD1 (6 bases). The source is a human donor in good health; the cells came from an allogeneic mixed lymphocyte reaction. DNA for the CDR3: TGTGCCATCAGTGAACAGGGCAGAACGAACACTGAAGCTTTCTTT. Translating it yields CAISEQGRTNTEAFF.